These 15 T cell receptor beta chains were sequenced from one sample in a study of PD-L1 blockade in urothelial cancer (dated 2017 in TCRdb). In light of the paper, this sample's time point label describes: pretreatment peripheral blood. The receptor library was made with the immunoSEQ multiplex PCR assay. This is the immuneACCESS table as TCRdb keeps it, with only in-frame sequences that have V and J called. A part of the clones is gone; compared with another copy, unresolved V genes explain less than half, and the rest is unexplained. The table for this sample lists tens of thousands of clones; approximately 87% of them were counted only once. The ten largest make up around 14% of the sample. Here the sequenced sample was PBMCs, taken around atezolizumab (anti-PD-L1) treatment. The receptors shown here come from a man aged 55 to 70 with urothelial cancer.

This clone was seen a handful of times. This rearrangement joins TRBV6-5 to TRBJ1-2, with 8 bases matching TRBD1. There are 14 residues in the CDR3. Germline CDR1 reads MNHEY; CDR2 reads SVGAGI. J was trimmed by 8 bases and V by 2 bases; bases with no gene match: 7. CDR3 nucleotides: TGTGCCAGCAGTTACCGTGGACAGGGACGAGGCTACACCTTC. Translating gives CASSYRGQGRGYTF.

The gene calls are TRBV10-3 and TRBJ2-2; 10 bases are shared with TRBD2. This CDR3 has 18 amino acids. V was pared by 1 base and J by 4 bases, with 9 bases of the junction left unmatched. Germline V gene sequence: CDR1 ENHRY, CDR2 SYGVKD. The CDR3 sequence is CAISELPRLAGVTGELFF. Here the CDR3 DNA reads TGTGCCATCAGTGAGTTGCCCCGGCTAGCGGGAGTCACCGGGGAGCTGTTTTTT.

DNA for the CDR3: TGCGCCAGCAGCTTTAAAGGAGGTGGTAATGAAAAACTGTTTTTT. Translation: CASSFKGGGNEKLFF. This chain joins TRBV5-1 and TRBJ1-4, with D unclear. The germline CDR1 and CDR2 sequences are SGHRS and YFSETQ. CDR3 length equals 15 residues. Trimming shortened V by 2 bases and J by 4 bases, and 12 bases separated the two germline ends.

This chain links TRBV27 with TRBJ2-7, with TRBD2 matching 15 bases. Germline V gene data show CDR1 as MNHEY and CDR2 as SMNVEV (reference sequence). This CDR3 has 16 residues. V was pared by 2 bases and J by 3 bases, with 2 bases of the junction left unmatched. The CDR3 DNA reads TGTGCCAGCAGTTTAGCGGGACTAGCGGGAGGCTACGAGCAGTACTTC. It is translated as CASSLAGLAGGYEQYF.

This clone was counted only a few times. V gene TRBV9 combines with J gene TRBJ2-1; 7 nucleotides align to TRBD2. The CDR3 totals 15 residues. Trimming took 2 bases from V and 0 from J; bases not matched to a gene: 2. The V gene's germline CDR1 is SGDLS and CDR2 YYNGEE. The CDR3 sequence: CASSVREASYNEQFF. CDR3 coding DNA: TGTGCCAGCAGCGTTCGGGAGGCCTCCTACAATGAGCAGTTCTTC.

The genes are TRBV2 and TRBJ1-1, with 9 nucleotides matching TRBD1. Germline V gene lookup returns CDR1 SNHLY and CDR2 FYNNEI. The CDR3 consists of 13 residues. V dropped 8 bases and J dropped 3; count of bases not matched to a gene: 4. The CDR3 DNA reads as TGTGCCAGCCGCCGGGACAGGGACACTGAAGCTTTCTTT. It is translated as CASRRDRDTEAFF.

V gene TRBV9 combines with J gene TRBJ2-2; 7 nucleotides line up with TRBD2. This CDR3 comprises 17 residues. CDR1 and CDR2 from the germline V gene are SGDLS and YYNGEE. Unmatched junction bases numbered 5, after V lost 0 bases and J lost 0 bases. The CDR3 nucleotides are TGTGCCAGCAGCGTAGGAGCGGGGAACGCGAACACCGGGGAGCTGTTTTTT. Translating gives CASSVGAGNANTGELFF.

The rearrangement uses TRBV29-1 and TRBJ2-7, with TRBD2 as a possible D gene (5 bases). The germline gives CDR1 SQVTM, CDR2 ANQGSEA. Trimming removed 1 base from V and 7 bases from J, with 17 bases in between. The CDR3 consists of 14 residues. CDR3 sequence: CSVEVGRVRVEQYF. DNA for the CDR3: TGCAGCGTTGAAGTAGGGCGGGTACGAGTTGAGCAGTACTTC.

V and J are TRBV4-1 and TRBJ2-7, with 8 nucleotides matching TRBD2. CDR1 and CDR2 from the germline V gene are MGHRA and YSYEKL. The junction had 4 bases not matched to a gene; V was cut back by 6 bases and J by 3 bases. The CDR3 loop spans 13 amino acids. CDR3 amino acids: CASSTAGGYEQYF. The DNA of the CDR3 is TGCGCCAGCAGTACTGCGGGGGGCTACGAGCAGTACTTC.

The CDR3 DNA is TGTGCCAGCAGTTTAGGGGGAGGGTGGACCTTTTTTGGAAACACCATATATTTT. Translating gives CASSLGGGWTFFGNTIYF. The chain links TRBV28 to TRBJ1-3, with a tentative D call TRBD1 (5 bases). There are 18 residues in the CDR3. From germline, CDR1 is MDHEN and CDR2 SYDVKM. V was cut by 2 bases and J by 3 bases, with 20 bases left in between.

This rearrangement joins TRBV2 to TRBJ1-2; the D is unclear. There are 15 residues in the CDR3. Germline CDR1 and CDR2: SNHLY and FYNNEI. Between the trimmed V and J ends, which lost 3 bases and 4 bases, there was a span of 15 bases. The CDR3 here is CASSDQSRYIYGYTF. In DNA form, the CDR3 reads TGTGCCAGCAGTGATCAGTCGAGGTACATCTATGGCTACACCTTC. Full variable domain (outside the CDR3, taken from reference TRBV2 and TRBJ1-2): EPEVTQTPSHQVTQMGQEVILRCVPISNHLYFYWYRQILGQKVEFLVSFYNNEISEKSEIFDDQFSVERPDGSNFTLKIRSTKLEDSAMYFCASSDQSRYIYGYTFGSGTRLTVV.

The gene calls are TRBV30 and TRBJ2-5; 9 bases align to TRBD2. The trim removed 5 bases at V and 4 bases at J, leaving 14 bases unmatched. Looked up from germline, CDR1 is GTSNPN and CDR2 is SVGIG (reference sequence). The CDR3 extends over 16 amino acids. The CDR3 DNA is TGTGCCTGGGGGAAGCGGGGGGCCTTGAGAGGAGAGACCCAGTACTTC. Translating it yields CAWGKRGALRGETQYF.

This chain connects TRBV28 to TRBJ1-1, with 7 nucleotides matching TRBD1. The CDR3 loop spans 15 amino acids. J gave up 2 bases and V 5 bases, and 8 bases lay outside the gene matches. CDR1 and CDR2 (germline): MDHEN, SYDVKM. This CDR3 reads CASSPPGQVNTEAFF. Written as DNA, the CDR3 is TGTGCCAGCAGTCCACCAGGACAGGTTAACACTGAAGCTTTCTTT.

J is TRBJ1-3 and V is TRBV29-1; TRBD1 matches 10 bases. Germline V gives CDR1 SQVTM, CDR2 ANQGSEA. Trimming removed 3 bases from V and 4 bases from J; junction bases left unmatched: 9. CDR3 size: 16 residues. The CDR3 coding sequence is TGCAGCGTTGACCTGCGGACAGGGGGGCAAGGAAACACCATATATTTT. This translates into CSVDLRTGGQGNTIYF.

The chain joins TRBV10-3 to TRBJ2-7, with TRBD1 matching over 9 bases. CDR1 and CDR2 (germline): ENHRY, SYGVKD. J gave up 4 bases and V 7 bases, and 5 bases lay outside the gene matches. The CDR3 sequence is 13 residues long. This chain's CDR3 is CAITRQGGYEQYF. The CDR3 region has the DNA TGTGCCATCACTCGACAGGGGGGTTACGAGCAGTACTTC.